Included here is one T cell receptor (beta chain) sequence, with context. Its antigen is still unknown. These data are taken from a study of cytomegalovirus exposure and HLA in healthy donors. Study-wide results and caveats: Relative to equally common others, HLA-associated TCR beta chains showed greater clonal expansion in a later analysis.

PCR was performed using 60 Vbeta and 13 Jbeta primers. The table came from immunoSEQ multiplex PCR; TCRdb's copy has only in-frame clones and leaves some out. The repertoire holds roughly 100,000 clones, roughly 13% seen once, with around 15% in the top ten. Sequences were obtained from PBMCs. The source is a man aged 40-55 years in good health and CMV-seropositive.

CDR3 amino acids: CASRREGSYNEQFF. The CDR3 DNA sequence: TGTGCCAGCAGAAGGGAGGGGAGCTACAATGAGCAGTTCTTC. The V and J genes are TRBV27 and TRBJ2-1, with 7 bases identical to TRBD2. Germline values: CDR1 MNHEY, CDR2 SMNVEV (reference sequence). The CDR3 is 14 amino acids. V dropped 6 bases and J dropped 3; count of bases not matched to a gene: 5.